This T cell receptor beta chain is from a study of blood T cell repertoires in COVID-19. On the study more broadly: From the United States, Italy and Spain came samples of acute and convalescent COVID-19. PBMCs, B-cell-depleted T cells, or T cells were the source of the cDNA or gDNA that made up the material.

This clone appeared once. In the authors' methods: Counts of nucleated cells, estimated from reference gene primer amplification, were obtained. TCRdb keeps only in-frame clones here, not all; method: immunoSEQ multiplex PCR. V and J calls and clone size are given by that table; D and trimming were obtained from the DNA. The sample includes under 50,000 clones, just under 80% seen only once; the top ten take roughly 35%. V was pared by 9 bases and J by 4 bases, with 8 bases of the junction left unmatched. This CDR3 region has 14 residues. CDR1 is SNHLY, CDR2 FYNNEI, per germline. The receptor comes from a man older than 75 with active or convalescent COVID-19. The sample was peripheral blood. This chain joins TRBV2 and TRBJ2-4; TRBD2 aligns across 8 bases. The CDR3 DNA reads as TGTGCCAGTACTCCCGGGACTAGTAAAAACATTCAGTACTTC. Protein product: CASTPGTSKNIQYF.